The T cell receptor (beta chain) under discussion was sequenced for a study of response to subunit inactivated influenza vaccine. Study observations and caveats: The authors proposed limited new T cell recruitment per seasonal influenza vaccination.

Details on this clonotype: Antigen: not known.

Germline CDR1 reads SGHTA; CDR2 reads FQGNSA. J lost 3 bases, V lost 0 bases, and 7 bases had no gene match. This CDR3 is built from 16 residues. TCRdb re-derived calls from the RT-PCR reads in MiXCR, one entry per CDR3 protein. The sample consists of roughly 500,000 distinct CDR3 sequences, around 21% of them appearing once. These data were also filed under a second study, of T cells expressing NK-cell markers. That source notes: 5'RACE template switching with UMIs produced the TCR beta cDNA.

The rearrangement links TRBV7-2 to TRBJ2-7, with TRBD1 matching 8 bases. The receptor's source is a man aged 50-59 years who received an inactivated influenza vaccine. The source material was CD4+ T cells sorted from PBMCs, sampled less than 13 days after vaccination. This chain's CDR3 is CASSLARSRGLYEQYF. The CDR3 DNA follows: TGTGCCAGCAGCTTAGCGCGGTCCAGGGGGCTCTACGAGCAGTACTTC.